This T cell receptor beta chain was identified in a study of blood T cell repertoires in COVID-19. At the level of the study: Acute and convalescent COVID-19 specimens originated in the United States, Italy and Spain. PBMCs, B-cell-depleted T cells, or T cells were the source of the cDNA or gDNA that made up the material.

Trimming at V came to 5 bases and at J to 4 bases, leaving 3 bases not matched to a gene. The CDR3 totals 13 residues. CDR1 and CDR2 from the germline V gene are ENHRY and SYGVKD. How the authors handled the data: How many nucleated cells were present was estimated from reference gene primer amplification. The table came from immunoSEQ multiplex PCR; TCRdb's copy has only in-frame clones and leaves some out. From that table come the V and J calls and clone size; the DNA was used to work out D and trimming. Here the sample spans approximately 210,000 clones, 80% to 90% being singletons. This clone was counted a single time.

Material: peripheral blood. The origin of this receptor is a human donor in a cohort sampled during active COVID-19. The chain recombines TRBV10-3 with TRBJ2-3, with 7 bases matching TRBD1. The CDR3 reads CAISKTGADTQYF. The CDR3, as DNA: TGTGCCATCAGTAAAACAGGGGCAGATACGCAGTATTTT.